A selection of T cell receptor beta chains follows, all from one sample in a study of blood T cells in healthy people across ages. TCRdb analysed the 5' RACE reads with MiXCR anew, one entry per CDR3 protein. The sample consists of about 700,000 distinct CDR3 sequences, about 30% of them appearing once. The specimen sequenced was blood. The source of these receptors is a woman at least 80 years old in good health. CDR3s include the opening cysteine and the closing phenylalanine or tryptophan. A D gene is named only where the DNA matches it firmly. Not all rows give a size; the values are once, few, many and, for expanded clones, a class.

j_gene,abundance,d_gene,v_gene,CDR3nt,CDR3aa
TRBJ1-2,NA,NA,TRBV20-1,TGCAGTGCTAGAGTTGGGGCGGGTGGCTACACCTTC,CSARVGAGGYTF
TRBJ1-2,many,NA,TRBV10-3,TGTGCCATCAGTTCCCGGGGGGCCGCTAACTATGGCTACACCTTC,CAISSRGAANYGYTF
TRBJ1-4,few,NA,TRBV6-5,TGTGCCAGCAGTTACGGGTCCATCGGGGAAAAACTGTTTTTT,CASSYGSIGEKLFF
TRBJ2-1,few,TRBD2,TRBV29-1,TGCAGCGTTGATTGGACTAGCGGGGGCTTC,CSVDWTSGGF
TRBJ2-1,many,TRBD2,TRBV12-3/TRBV12-4,TGTGCCAGCGTCGTAGCGGGGGCCATCAATGAGCAGTTCTTC,CASVVAGAINEQFF
TRBJ1-5,few,TRBD1,TRBV20-1,TGCAGTGCACTCTACAGGGGGGGCGGGCAGCCCCAGCATTTT,CSALYRGGGQPQHF
TRBJ1-1,many,NA,TRBV7-8,TGTGCCAGCAGCTTAGCGGTTCGGGAGATGAACACTGAAGCTTTCTTT,CASSLAVREMNTEAFF
TRBJ2-1,many,NA,TRBV20-1,TGCAGTGCTCCCGCAGGCAGGGTTTTCCTTGACAATGAGCAGTTCTTC,CSAPAGRVFLDNEQFF
TRBJ2-1,many,TRBD1,TRBV9,TGTGCCAGCAGCGTAAGACAGGGGGAAGGTGAGCAGTTCTTC,CASSVRQGEGEQFF
TRBJ2-4,once,TRBD2,TRBV12-3/TRBV12-4,TGTGCCAGCACCCTTCAGACTAGCGGGGGTTACGAGCACTACTTC,CASTLQTSGGYEHYF
TRBJ2-2,NA,TRBD1,TRBV29-1,TGCAGCGCCGGGACAGGGGGCAGATCCGGGGAGCTGTTTTTT,CSAGTGGRSGELFF
TRBJ1-3,NA,NA,TRBV29-1,TGCAGCGTTCGGACAGATGGAAACACCATATATTTT,CSVRTDGNTIYF
TRBJ2-1,NA,TRBD2,TRBV20-1,TGCAGTGCACGAACTAGCGGGGATAATGAGCAGTTCTTC,CSARTSGDNEQFF
TRBJ2-1,many,TRBD2,TRBV20-1,TGCAGTGCCGCTCCACTAGCGGGGGGCGACAATGAGCAGTTCTTC,CSAAPLAGGDNEQFF
TRBJ1-2,many,NA,TRBV5-1,TGCGCCAGCAGCCTTACCGTAGGGGCAGTCGAGGGCTACACCTTC,CASSLTVGAVEGYTF
TRBJ2-2,many,NA,TRBV6-5,TGTGCCAGCAGTTTGTCCATCGGCGGGGAGCTGTTTTTT,CASSLSIGGELFF
TRBJ1-1,few,TRBD1,TRBV20-1,TGCAGTGCCCGCCGGACAGGGAGCACTGAAGCTTTCTTT,CSARRTGSTEAFF
TRBJ2-2,few,TRBD1,TRBV4-2,TGTGCCAGCAGAAAGCAGACAGGGGACACCGGGGAGCGGTTTTTT,CASRKQTGDTGERFF
TRBJ2-5,many,TRBD1,TRBV4-3,TGCGCCAGCAGCCAAAGAGACAGGGGGCTAGGGGAGACCCAGTACTTC,CASSQRDRGLGETQYF
TRBJ2-5,few,NA,TRBV30,TGTGCCTGGAACCCAGCGGGTGGAGAGCAGTACTTC,CAWNPAGGEQYF
TRBJ2-7,NA,NA,TRBV29-1,TGCAGCGTTGTGGGGTCAGTCCCCTCCTACGAGCAGTACTTC,CSVVGSVPSYEQYF
TRBJ2-4,NA,NA,TRBV7-2,TGTGCCAGCAGCGCCCCAGGGGCGCCTACGCTAGCCAAAAACATTCAGTACTTC,CASSAPGAPTLAKNIQYF
TRBJ2-1,many,TRBD2,TRBV15,TGTGCCACCAGCAGGGACGGGGGGGTTTACAATGAGCAGTTCTTC,CATSRDGGVYNEQFF
TRBJ1-5,NA,NA,TRBV5-1,TGCGCCAGCAGACGTGACTTGAACGGCAATCAGCCCCAGCATTTT,CASRRDLNGNQPQHF
TRBJ1-5,few,NA,TRBV12-3/TRBV12-4,TGTGCCAGCAATGGGGGAAATCAGCCCCAGCATTTT,CASNGGNQPQHF
TRBJ2-7,NA,TRBD1,TRBV7-6,TGTGCCAGCAGCTTAGGGGGACAGCATTCCTACGAGCAGTACTTC,CASSLGGQHSYEQYF
TRBJ1-4,NA,NA,TRBV6-1,TGTGCCAGCAGTGATTGGGAAAAACTGTTTTTT,CASSDWEKLFF
TRBJ1-2,NA,NA,TRBV14,TGTGCCAGCAGCCAAGATCCTACAGCTACGGACTCCTATGGCTACACCTTC,CASSQDPTATDSYGYTF
TRBJ1-4,NA,NA,TRBV29-1,TGCAGCGTTGGCCAGAGCAACGGGCTAAATGAAAAACTGTTTTTT,CSVGQSNGLNEKLFF
TRBJ2-6,NA,NA,TRBV11-2,TGTGCCAGCACCTTAGGAGGCCCTGGGGCCAACGTCCTGACTTTC,CASTLGGPGANVLTF
TRBJ2-3,many,NA,TRBV21-1,TGTGCCAGCAGCAAAGTTAGACTAGCATCGTATTTT,CASSKVRLASYF
TRBJ2-4,many,NA,TRBV20-1,TGCAGTGCTCTACCGGGTGAAGCCAAAAACATTCAGTACTTC,CSALPGEAKNIQYF
TRBJ2-1,few,TRBD1,TRBV6-5,TGTGCCAGCAGTTACTCGATAGCGCAGGGGGCGAGGTACAATGAGCAGTTCTTC,CASSYSIAQGARYNEQFF
TRBJ2-1,NA,NA,TRBV7-9,TGTGCCAGCAGCTTAGCGAGCGCTAACTACAATGAGCAGTTCTTC,CASSLASANYNEQFF
TRBJ2-5,NA,NA,TRBV30,TGTGCCTGGAGTATAAGCGGTCAAGAGACCCAGTACTTC,CAWSISGQETQYF
TRBJ1-2,many,TRBD1,TRBV7-2,TGTGCCAGCAGCTTATATCCCCCATCCGGGACAGGGGGAACTAACTATGGCTACACCTTC,CASSLYPPSGTGGTNYGYTF
TRBJ2-7,NA,TRBD2,TRBV7-8,TGTGCCAGCAGCTTGCGGGGGGGCCTAGGGGAGCAGTACTTC,CASSLRGGLGEQYF
TRBJ1-2,many,NA,TRBV6-5,TGTGCCAGCAGGTTCTCGACAGCTAACTATGGCTACACCTTC,CASRFSTANYGYTF
TRBJ1-1,NA,NA,TRBV20-1,TGCAGTGCTAGACCCCGAGGGGGGGGGGCGAACACTGAAGCTTTCTTT,CSARPRGGGANTEAFF
TRBJ2-5,many,NA,TRBV20-1,TGCAGTGCTAGAGTAGCTGGGTGGGAGACCCAGTACTTC,CSARVAGWETQYF
TRBJ1-4,NA,NA,TRBV6-5,TGTGCCAGCAGTTACCTGACGCGGAGGGAAGAAAAACTGTTTTTT,CASSYLTRREEKLFF
TRBJ1-2,many,NA,TRBV20-1,TGCAGTGCTAGGGTCATGGGAGGCTTTAACTATGGCTACACCTTC,CSARVMGGFNYGYTF
TRBJ2-2,NA,TRBD1,TRBV6-5,TGTGCCAGCAGCACCGGGGGGACAGGGATCGGGGAGCTGTTTTTT,CASSTGGTGIGELFF
TRBJ2-7,NA,NA,TRBV3-1,TGTGCCAGTAGCCCCGACAGAACTAGGAACCTCTCCTACGAGCAGTACTTC,CASSPDRTRNLSYEQYF
TRBJ2-3,NA,TRBD2,TRBV7-9,TGTGCCAGCAGCTCTGGGGCTAGCGGGTCGCACACAGATACGCAGTATTTT,CASSSGASGSHTDTQYF
TRBJ2-1,NA,TRBD2,TRBV7-2,TGTGCCAGCAGCTATAAACCGGGACTAGCGTTCTGCAATGAGCAGTTCTTC,CASSYKPGLAFCNEQFF
TRBJ1-1,NA,NA,TRBV12-3/TRBV12-4,TGTGCCAGCAGTTTGGAGGGAACGGACACTGAAGCTTTCTTT,CASSLEGTDTEAFF
TRBJ2-4,many,NA,TRBV5-5,TGTGCCAGCAGCCAGGCGGGGGCCAAAAACATTCAGTACTTC,CASSQAGAKNIQYF
TRBJ2-2,few,NA,TRBV27,TGTGCCACCGGAAACAGTGTCCTCTTGACCGGGGAGCTGTTTTTT,CATGNSVLLTGELFF
TRBJ1-6,many,NA,TRBV20-1,TGCAGTCCCATAAGAAGACTTATCGCCTATAATTCACCCCTCCACTTT,CSPIRRLIAYNSPLHF
TRBJ2-7,NA,NA,TRBV29-1,TGCAGCGTTGAAGATCGGCGGGAGCAGTACTTC,CSVEDRREQYF